Each of the 26 T cell receptor beta chains below was sequenced from the same sample in a study of blood T cell repertoires in COVID-19. The repertoire was sequenced with immunoSEQ multiplex PCR; TCRdb's copy has only in-frame clones and lacks some. The table records some 150,000 clones, about four fifths of them present only once. Sample: peripheral blood. All receptors come from a human donor with acute or convalescent COVID-19. The donor label of this sample is uncertain.

The CDR3 sequence: CAISDGLTSSGNTIYF. The DNA for the CDR3 is TGTGCCATCAGTGATGGACTTACTAGCTCTGGAAACACCATATATTTT. The chain uses TRBV10-3 and TRBJ1-3; D unresolved. This CDR3 has 16 amino acids. Trimming stripped 3 bases from V and 0 bases from J, with 12 bases between. The germline gives CDR1 ENHRY, CDR2 SYGVKD.

This chain uses TRBV7-8 with TRBJ1-1; tentatively, D is TRBD1 (6 bases). CDR1 is SGHVS and CDR2 is FQNEAQ in the germline V gene. The V end lost 6 bases, the J end lost 6 bases, and 14 bases lay between the germline ends. This CDR3 is built from 13 residues. The CDR3 DNA follows: TGTGCCAGCAGATCAGAGGGGGTTCCTGAAGCTTTCTTT. Protein sequence: CASRSEGVPEAFF.

The chain links TRBV6-5 to TRBJ1-1; 9 bases map to TRBD1. CDR3 size: 16 residues. V gave up 0 bases and J gave up 3 bases; unmatched junction bases: 5. Germline CDR1 MNHEY, CDR2 SVGAGI. CDR3 loop: CASSYSGTGRDTEAFF. The CDR3 nucleotides read TGTGCCAGCAGTTACTCCGGGACAGGGCGGGACACTGAAGCTTTCTTT.

As DNA, the CDR3 is TGTGCCAGCAGCTTAACGATGGGCACAGGCTACACCTTC. It yields the protein CASSLTMGTGYTF. The chain joins TRBV7-3 to TRBJ1-2; the D is unclear. CDR3 length equals 13 residues. V lost 0 bases and J 8 bases, leaving 10 bases between the germline ends. Germline V lookup: CDR1 SGHTA, CDR2 FQGTGA.

The chain carries TRBV4-2 and TRBJ2-7, with 8 bases matching TRBD1. The CDR3 loop spans 15 amino acids. CDR1 is LGHNA and CDR2 is YNFKEQ in the germline V gene. V shed 2 bases and J 6 bases; nucleotides not matched to a gene: 9. CDR3 sequence: CASSQLGQGSGEQYF. CDR3 bases: TGTGCCAGCAGCCAACTTGGACAGGGTAGTGGCGAGCAGTACTTC.

V usage is TRBV6-5 and J usage is TRBJ1-2, with a tentative D call TRBD1 (6 bases). In germline, CDR1 is MNHEY, CDR2 SVGAGI. V lost 5 bases, J lost 13 bases, and 17 bases lay in between. The CDR3 extends over 12 amino acids. CDR3 DNA sequence: TGTGCCAGCAGTACCGCGGGGGCAGACGGCACCTTC. Translation: CASSTAGADGTF.

V and J are TRBV18 and TRBJ1-2; 9 bases agree with TRBD1. Germline values: CDR1 KGHSH, CDR2 LQKENI. The ends lost 2 bases at V and 4 bases at J; junction bases unmatched: 5. The CDR3 has 15 residues. The DNA for the CDR3 is TGTGCCAGCTCACCAGAGGACAGGGGCCTCTATGGCTACACCTTC. It specifies CASSPEDRGLYGYTF.

The V gene is TRBV7-8, the J gene TRBJ2-7, with D maybe TRBD2 (7 bases). Trimming pared 1 base from V and 5 bases from J, leaving 12 bases between. The CDR3 loop spans 14 amino acids. Per the germline V gene, CDR1 is SGHVS and CDR2 is FQNEAQ. The CDR3: CASSLEGGEDEQYV. Here the CDR3 DNA reads TGTGCCAGCAGCTTAGAGGGGGGGGAAGACGAGCAGTACGTC.

The chain has TRBV19 and TRBJ1-2; TRBD1 aligns across 8 bases. V lost 0 bases, J lost 4 bases, and 7 bases stayed unmatched. Germline-derived CDR1 and CDR2 are LNHDA and SQIVND (reference sequence). The CDR3 has 16 amino acids. CDR3 sequence: CASSIDGRGPGYGYTF. CDR3 coding DNA: TGTGCCAGTAGTATAGATGGCAGGGGGCCGGGCTATGGCTACACCTTC.

Notes on this clone: The same CDR3 also results from other DNA sequences found in this sample. The J gene is TRBJ1-2, the V gene TRBV5-1; D might be TRBD1 (5 bases). Looked up from germline, CDR1 is SGHRS and CDR2 is YFSETQ. This CDR3 region has 13 residues. V gave up 3 bases and J gave up 4 bases, with 10 bases separating them. The CDR3 here is CASSSGGGYGYTF. The CDR3 DNA sequence: TGCGCCAGCAGCTCCGGGGGGGGCTATGGCTACACCTTC. The entire variable domain, with the rest obtained from reference TRBV5-1 and TRBJ1-2, is as follows: KAGVTQTPRYLIKTRGQQVTLSCSPISGHRSVSWYQQTPGQGLQFLFEYFSETQRNKGNFPGRFSGRQFSNSRSEMNVSTLELGDSALYLCASSSGGGYGYTFGSGTRLTVV.

V and J are TRBV27 and TRBJ1-1; 8 nucleotides line up with TRBD1. In germline, CDR1 is MNHEY, CDR2 SMNVEV (reference sequence). V shed 8 bases, J shed 2 bases, and the junction held 10 bases outside the gene matches. This CDR3 region has 15 residues. The CDR3 DNA reads as TGTGCCAGCGGAAGGTTTGACAGGGGTAACACTGAAGCTTTCTTT. Amino acid sequence: CASGRFDRGNTEAFF.

This rearrangement joins TRBV27 to TRBJ1-6, with TRBD1 as a possible D gene (6 bases). The CDR3 consists of 12 residues. Germline CDR1 reads MNHEY; CDR2 reads SMNVEV (reference sequence). Trimming pared 5 bases from V and 10 bases from J, leaving 9 bases between. This chain's CDR3 is CASSLRGSPLHF. In DNA form, the CDR3 reads TGTGCCAGCAGTCTCAGGGGATCACCCCTCCACTTT.

The sample holds a few counts of this clone. The V gene is TRBV29-1, the J gene TRBJ1-6; D is perhaps TRBD1 (5 bases). The V end was cut by 4 bases, the J end by 10 bases, with 14 bases between. The V gene's germline CDR1 is SQVTM and CDR2 ANQGSEA. This CDR3 has 13 amino acids. The CDR3 spells CSVADSPMSPLHF. Written as DNA, the CDR3 is TGCAGCGTTGCCGACAGTCCAATGTCACCCCTCCACTTT.

V usage is TRBV9 and J usage is TRBJ2-7; TRBD1 agrees at 8 bases. The CDR3 has 13 amino acids. Trimming removed 3 bases from V and 1 base from J; junction bases left unmatched: 0. CDR1 and CDR2 from the germline V gene are SGDLS and YYNGEE. CDR3 protein: CASSGQGSYEQYF. CDR3 bases: TGTGCCAGCAGCGGACAGGGGTCCTACGAGCAGTACTTC.

V gene TRBV10-3 combines with J gene TRBJ1-2; D unclear. The germline V gene has CDR1 ENHRY and CDR2 SYGVKD. The CDR3 runs 15 residues. Trimming took off 6 bases at V and 5 bases at J, with 19 bases between the two ends. CDR3 in DNA: TGTGCCATCAGAGGGAGAGAGGGCGCGGGGTATGGCTACACCTTC. Protein product: CAIRGREGAGYGYTF.

In its sample, this clone was seen once. One end of the junction fails to match germline, which may point to a read error. The rearrangement joins TRBV13 to TRBJ2-3; a possible D gene is TRBD1 (5 bases). Germline values: CDR1 PRHDT, CDR2 FYEKMQ (reference sequence). This CDR3 region has 14 residues. The CDR3 DNA is TGTGCCAGCAGCATAGGGGCTAGCACAGATACGCAGTATTTT. Its translation: CASSIGASTDTQYF.

V gene TRBV5-6 combines with J gene TRBJ2-3; 9 bases are a match to TRBD2. The V segment lost 4 bases and the J segment 2 bases; nucleotides outside the gene matches: 11. The V gene's germline CDR1 is SGHDT and CDR2 YYEEEE. The CDR3 sequence is 17 residues long. Written as DNA, the CDR3 is TGTGCCAGCAGCCACCTCGGGCGGGGGGGCCTCACAGATACGCAGTATTTT. It encodes CASSHLGRGGLTDTQYF.

On this clone itself: Germline and junction disagree at one end, which may indicate a read error. The J gene is TRBJ2-5, the V gene TRBV6-5, with 8 bases identical to TRBD1. The germline V gene encodes CDR1 MNHEY and CDR2 SVGAGI. The CDR3 has 14 amino acids. The CDR3, as DNA: TGTGCCAGCACTTACACTGGACAGGGAGGGACCCAGTACTTC. This sequence encodes CASTYTGQGGTQYF.

V and J are TRBV3-1 (or the pseudogene TRBV3-2) and TRBJ1-3; possibly TRBD1 for D (5 bases). The CDR3 runs 15 residues. The ends were cut back, 4 bases at V and 3 bases at J, with 13 bases in the middle. From germline, CDR1 is LGHDT and CDR2 YNNKEL (reference sequence). The CDR3 DNA reads TGTGCCAGCAGCCGTCGGGGGGTCGGTGGAAACACCATATATTTT. Translating it yields CASSRRGVGGNTIYF.

The chain employs TRBV24-1 and TRBJ2-7; TRBD1 agrees at 10 bases. The CDR3 length is 17 residues. Germline lookup yields CDR1 KGHDR and CDR2 SFDVKD. Trimming took 0 bases from V and 1 from J; bases not matched to a gene: 5. The CDR3 reads CATSDLTGTGASYEQYV. CDR3 in DNA: TGTGCCACCAGTGATTTGACCGGGACAGGGGCGTCCTACGAGCAGTACGTC.

V is TRBV3-1 (or the pseudogene TRBV3-2) and J is TRBJ2-7; possible D gene TRBD2, 6 bases. V lost 1 base and J lost 7, with 11 bases in between. Germline loops: CDR1 LGHDT, CDR2 YNNKEL (reference sequence). The CDR3 sequence is 13 residues long. The CDR3 DNA is TGTGCCAGCAGCCAAGGATTTGGGGGGGAGCAGTACTTC. Its protein is CASSQGFGGEQYF.

The chain couples TRBV19 to TRBJ1-1, with a tentative D call TRBD1 (6 bases). The germline gives CDR1 LNHDA, CDR2 SQIVND (reference sequence). The CDR3 has 14 residues. Trimming cost V 7 bases and J 0 bases, with 12 bases left between them. The CDR3 bases are TGTGCCAGTACCCCGGGACAAATGAACACTGAAGCTTTCTTT. Amino acids: CASTPGQMNTEAFF. The whole variable domain, remainder taken from reference TRBV19 and TRBJ1-1, is DGGITQSPKYLFRKEGQNVTLSCEQNLNHDAMYWYRQDPGQGLRLIYYSQIVNDFQKGDIAEGYSVSREKKESFPLTVTSAQKNPTAFYLCASTPGQMNTEAFFGQGTRLTVV.

The chain carries TRBV11-3 and TRBJ2-7; 10 nucleotides match TRBD1. J lost 2 bases, V lost 3 bases, and 4 bases had no gene match. Per the germline V gene, CDR1 is SGHNT and CDR2 is YENEEA. This CDR3 contains 15 residues. The chain's CDR3 is CASSFRGTGAYEQYF. CDR3 nucleotide sequence: TGTGCCAGCAGCTTCAGAGGGACAGGGGCCTACGAGCAGTACTTC.

The rearrangement uses TRBV5-1 and TRBJ2-2; maybe TRBD2 (6 bases). Germline lookup yields CDR1 SGHRS and CDR2 YFSETQ. The CDR3 extends over 16 amino acids. The germline V and J ends were trimmed by 3 bases and 4 bases, with 16 bases remaining between them. CDR3 sequence reads: CASSSAASGPTGELFF. The CDR3 DNA sequence: TGCGCCAGCAGCTCTGCGGCAAGCGGGCCCACCGGGGAGCTGTTTTTT.

The V gene is TRBV24-1, the J gene TRBJ2-5; perhaps TRBD2 as D (5 bases). The CDR3 is made up of 15 amino acids. CDR1 is KGHDR and CDR2 is SFDVKD in the germline V gene. Between the trimmed V and J ends, which lost 3 bases and 1 base, there was a span of 11 bases. The CDR3 here is CATSDHSEIQETQYF. CDR3 nucleotide sequence: TGTGCCACCAGTGATCATAGCGAGATCCAAGAGACCCAGTACTTC.

The J gene is TRBJ1-2, the V gene TRBV2; D is unresolved. There are 13 residues in the CDR3. Germline V CDR1 and CDR2: SNHLY, FYNNEI. The V end was cut by 1 base, the J end by 7 bases, with 10 bases between. For the CDR3, the DNA is TGTGCCAGCAGTGAAGACACCAGCGGTGGCTACACCTTC. It translates to CASSEDTSGGYTF.